This T cell receptor (beta chain) was captured in a study of cytomegalovirus exposure and HLA in healthy donors. Vbeta (60) and Jbeta (13) primers were used in the PCR. Here immunoSEQ multiplex PCR was the method, and the copy in TCRdb shows in-frame clones only, minus some. The sample lists over 150,000 clones, around 80% occurring once. Germline-derived CDR1 and CDR2 are LGHNA and YSLEER. The CDR3 contains 16 residues. V gave up 4 bases and J gave up 2 bases; unmatched junction bases: 11. V usage is TRBV4-3 and J usage is TRBJ2-7; 7 bases match TRBD2. The origin of this receptor is a woman aged 30 to 39 in good health and CMV-seropositive. The sequenced sample consisted of PBMCs. The DNA of the CDR3 is TGCGCCAGCAGCCTCTCTAGGGCTAGCGGAGCCTACGAGCAGTACTTC. Translating gives CASSLSRASGAYEQYF.